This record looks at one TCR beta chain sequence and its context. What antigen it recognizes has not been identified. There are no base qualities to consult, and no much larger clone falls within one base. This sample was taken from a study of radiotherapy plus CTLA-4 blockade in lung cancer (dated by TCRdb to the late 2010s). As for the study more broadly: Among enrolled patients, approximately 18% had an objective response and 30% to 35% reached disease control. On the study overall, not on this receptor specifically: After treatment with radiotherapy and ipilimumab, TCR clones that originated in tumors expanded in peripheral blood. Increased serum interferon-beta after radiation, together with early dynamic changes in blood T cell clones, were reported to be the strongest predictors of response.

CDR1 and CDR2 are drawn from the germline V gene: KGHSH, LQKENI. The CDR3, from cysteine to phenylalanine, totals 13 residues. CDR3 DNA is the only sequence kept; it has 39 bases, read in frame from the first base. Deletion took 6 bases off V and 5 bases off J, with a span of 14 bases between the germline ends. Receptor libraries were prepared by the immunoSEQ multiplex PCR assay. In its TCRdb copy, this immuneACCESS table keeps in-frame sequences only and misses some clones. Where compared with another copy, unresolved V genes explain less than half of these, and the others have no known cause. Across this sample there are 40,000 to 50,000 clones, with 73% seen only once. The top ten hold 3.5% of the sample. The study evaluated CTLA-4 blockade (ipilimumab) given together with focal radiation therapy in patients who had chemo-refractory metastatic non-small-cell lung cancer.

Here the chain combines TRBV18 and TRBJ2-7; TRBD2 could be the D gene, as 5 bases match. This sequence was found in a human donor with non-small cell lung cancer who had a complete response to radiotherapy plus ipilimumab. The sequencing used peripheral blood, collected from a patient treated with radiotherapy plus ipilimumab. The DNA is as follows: TGTGCCAGCTCGCCCGGGGTAGCGAACGAGCAGTACTTC. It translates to CASSPGVANEQYF.